Shown below are 15 T cell receptor beta chains from a single sample sequenced in a study of graft-versus-host responses after intestinal transplantation. Which antigens these TCRs recognize remains unknown. Sequencing was performed with immunoSEQ multiplex PCR; in TCRdb, only in-frame clones are kept and a portion is missing. The table includes about 100,000 clones, over 75% detected once. The sequencing used unstimulated CD4+ T cells sorted from spleen or lymph node cells, collected before transplant. The receptors derive from a human donor who was the organ donor for an intestinal transplant.

The chain joins TRBV19 to TRBJ1-6; D not certain. Trimming left V 5 bases short and J 4 bases short, with 18 bases between. CDR1 and CDR2 from the germline V gene are LNHDA and SQIVND (reference sequence). The CDR3 is 17 residues long. DNA of the CDR3: TGTGCCAGTAGTTCCTTGGCTGGGCCCGCATATAATTCACCCCTCCACTTT. This codes for CASSSLAGPAYNSPLHF.

The chain carries TRBV6-1 and TRBJ1-1, with a weak D call TRBD1 (5 bases). Per the germline V gene, CDR1 is MNHNS and CDR2 is SASEGT. The CDR3 contains 13 residues. The V end lost 8 bases, the J end lost 4 bases, and 14 bases lay between the germline ends. CDR3 bases: TGTGCCAGCGGGGCGGGGGGGAGCACTGAAGCTTTCTTT. Translated: CASGAGGSTEAFF.

This sequence joins TRBV2 and TRBJ2-2; 7 nucleotides agree with TRBD1. The CDR3 loop spans 15 amino acids. After removal of 7 bases from V and 3 bases from J, the junction contained 8 bases not matched to a gene. Germline CDR1 is SNHLY and CDR2 is FYNNEI. In nucleotides, the CDR3 is TGTGCCAGCAACAAACAGGGGTGGGACACCGGGGAGCTGTTTTTT. Protein: CASNKQGWDTGELFF.

V is TRBV28 and J is TRBJ1-5; the D gene is possibly TRBD1 (5 bases). Germline loops: CDR1 MDHEN, CDR2 SYDVKM. Between the trimmed V and J ends, which lost 1 base and 3 bases, there was a span of 13 bases. This CDR3 contains 16 residues. The chain's CDR3 is CASSLSGQAPNQPQHF. The CDR3 nucleotides are TGTGCCAGCAGTTTATCGGGGCAGGCTCCCAATCAGCCCCAGCATTTT. The full variable domain, completed using reference TRBV28 and TRBJ1-5, is DVKVTQSSRYLVKRTGEKVFLECVQDMDHENMFWYRQDPGLGLRLIYFSYDVKMKEKGDIPEGYSVSREKKERFSLILESASTNQTSMYLCASSLSGQAPNQPQHFGDGTRLSIL.

This chain joins TRBV18 and TRBJ2-1; 7 nucleotides match TRBD1. The CDR3 extends over 15 amino acids. Germline V gene sequence: CDR1 KGHSH, CDR2 LQKENI. The trim removed 3 bases at V and 7 bases at J, leaving 9 bases unmatched. The CDR3 protein is CASSPGTVSNNEQFF. The CDR3 region has the DNA TGTGCCAGCTCACCGGGGACAGTATCAAATAATGAGCAGTTCTTC.

A single count supports this clone. The chain links TRBV6-5 to TRBJ2-1; no definite D call. The germline V gene encodes CDR1 MNHEY and CDR2 SVGAGI. Trimming left V 2 bases short and J 4 bases short, with 12 bases between. The CDR3 loop spans 15 amino acids. The chain's CDR3 is CASSYTRAPYNEQFF. The CDR3 DNA is TGTGCCAGCAGTTACACTCGCGCACCTTACAATGAGCAGTTCTTC.

In this sample, this clone turned up once. The chain employs TRBV6-6 and TRBJ1-1; no clear D gene. This CDR3 comprises 12 residues. CDR1 is MNHNY and CDR2 is SVGAGI in the germline V gene (reference sequence). Trimming took off 5 bases at V and 0 bases at J, with 4 bases between the two ends. CDR3 in DNA: TGTGCCAGCAGTCGTATGAACACTGAAGCTTTCTTT. As protein: CASSRMNTEAFF.

This chain links TRBV28 with TRBJ2-7, with 7 bases identical to TRBD1. There are 19 residues in the CDR3. The V segment lost 3 bases and the J segment 9 bases; nucleotides outside the gene matches: 26. Germline-derived CDR1 and CDR2 are MDHEN and SYDVKM. The CDR3 DNA sequence: TGTGCCAGCAGTTTTGCCTACCCGACAGGGACCCCCTCCGGCTTAGGGCAGTACTTC. Encoded protein: CASSFAYPTGTPSGLGQYF.

This rearrangement joins TRBV12-5 to TRBJ2-1; D remains ambiguous. V lost 2 bases, J lost 10 bases, and 12 bases lay in between. From germline, CDR1 is LGHNT and CDR2 FRNRAP. The CDR3 contains 13 residues. The CDR3 is CASGLLSHREQFF. The CDR3 DNA reads as TGTGCTAGTGGTTTGTTGTCCCACCGGGAGCAGTTCTTC.

The V gene is TRBV30, the J gene TRBJ2-7, with no clear D. The germline V and J ends were trimmed by 0 bases and 9 bases, with 24 bases remaining between them. The germline V gene has CDR1 GTSNPN and CDR2 SVGIG (reference sequence). The CDR3 is 16 residues long. CDR3 amino acids: CAWSVHLASQRFGQYF. The DNA of the CDR3 is TGTGCCTGGAGTGTTCACCTTGCCAGCCAACGGTTCGGGCAGTACTTC.

This clone was counted once. The chain uses TRBV7-2 and TRBJ1-5; D call uncertain. This CDR3 comprises 12 residues. In germline, CDR1 is SGHTA, CDR2 FQGNSA. Trimming stripped 3 bases from V and 1 base from J, with 1 base between. This chain's CDR3 is CASSLSNQPQHF. The CDR3 bases are TGTGCCAGCAGCTTGAGCAATCAGCCCCAGCATTTT.

This chain joins TRBV7-2 and TRBJ2-5; no clear D. From germline, CDR1 is SGHTA and CDR2 FQGNSA. The ends were cut back, 4 bases at V and 5 bases at J, with 17 bases in the middle. The CDR3 is made up of 15 amino acids. The CDR3 loop is CASSSGSLTVETQYF. The DNA for the CDR3 is TGTGCCAGCAGCTCCGGAAGCTTGACGGTGGAGACCCAGTACTTC. Filled out from reference TRBV7-2 and TRBJ2-5, the complete variable domain reads GAGVSQSPSNKVTEKGKDVELRCDPISGHTALYWYRQSLGQGLEFLIYFQGNSAPDKSGLPSDRFSAERTGGSVSTLTIQRTQQEDSAVYLCASSSGSLTVETQYFGPGTRLLVL.

J is TRBJ1-2 and V is TRBV7-2; the match to TRBD1 covers 10 bases. Trimming removed 1 base from V and 0 bases from J; junction bases left unmatched: 5. The germline gives CDR1 SGHTA, CDR2 FQGNSA. This CDR3 region has 17 residues. The CDR3 spells CASSLEFGTGANYGYTF. CDR3 nucleotides: TGTGCCAGCAGCTTAGAATTTGGGACAGGGGCTAACTATGGCTACACCTTC.

J is TRBJ2-3 and V is TRBV6-5, with TRBD1 matching 9 bases. The CDR3 runs to 13 residues. The germline gives CDR1 MNHEY, CDR2 SVGAGI. The trim removed 7 bases at V and 6 bases at J, leaving 5 bases unmatched. CDR3 nucleotides: TGTGCCAGCACCCGACAGGGGGGTGATACGCAGTATTTT. Amino acid sequence: CASTRQGGDTQYF.

J is TRBJ2-2 and V is TRBV7-8, with no clear D. Trimming stripped 6 bases from V and 4 bases from J, with 12 bases between. CDR3 length equals 14 residues. In germline, CDR1 is SGHVS, CDR2 FQNEAQ. The CDR3 nucleotides read TGTGCCAGCAGTCAAGTGGTGATCACCGGGGAGCTGTTTTTT. Protein product: CASSQVVITGELFF. The whole variable domain, remainder taken from reference TRBV7-8 and TRBJ2-2, is GAGVSQSPRYKVAKRGQDVALRCDPISGHVSLFWYQQALGQGPEFLTYFQNEAQLDKSGLPSDRFFAERPEGSVSTLKIQRTQQEDSAVYLCASSQVVITGELFFGEGSRLTVL.